The 3 T cell receptor beta chains reported below all come from one sample, sequenced in a study of T cell repertoires in cytomegalovirus infection. TCRdb processed the reads anew with MiXCR; each CDR3 protein has one entry. The sample carries 200,000 or so distinct CDR3 sequences, 28% recorded once. The sequenced material came from PBMCs. Every receptor here comes from a human donor in good health (CMV status not recorded). Some clones in this sample may be carry-over from other donors' samples.

The chain combines TRBV7-2 with TRBJ2-1; weak D call: TRBD2 (5 bases). V lost 5 bases to trimming and J lost 8 bases, with 10 bases between them. The length of the CDR3 is 12 residues. CDR1 SGHTA and CDR2 FQGNSA come from the germline V gene. CDR3: CASSRYGDEQFF. The CDR3 bases are TGTGCCAGCAGCCGTTACGGGGATGAGCAGTTCTTC.

This clonotype was observed a handful of times. The chain employs TRBV4-1 and TRBJ1-1; no firm D call. CDR3 size: 15 residues. Per germline, CDR1 MGHRA and CDR2 YSYEKL. V was trimmed by 2 bases and J by 0 bases, leaving 10 bases between them. The CDR3 DNA follows: TGCGCCAGCAGCCAATCGGCGAACATGAACACTGAAGCTTTCTTT. Encoded protein: CASSQSANMNTEAFF.

A few counts support this clonotype. The V gene is TRBV7-3, the J gene TRBJ1-1; TRBD1 aligns across 10 bases. CDR1 is SGHTA and CDR2 is FQGTGA in the germline V gene. V was pared by 2 bases and J by 10 bases, with 10 bases of the junction left unmatched. This CDR3 comprises 15 residues. DNA of the CDR3: TGTGCCAGCAGCTTAGCTACCGGGACAGGGGACAGAGCTTTCTTT. Amino acids: CASSLATGTGDRAFF. Based on the CDR3 plus reference TRBV7-3 and TRBJ1-1, the full variable domain is GAGVSQTPSNKVTEKGKYVELRCDPISGHTALYWYRQSLGQGPEFLIYFQGTGAADDSGLPNDRFFAVRPEGSVSTLKIQRTERGDSAVYLCASSLATGTGDRAFFGQGTRLTVV.